These 29 T cell receptor beta chains were sequenced from one sample in a study of shared clonotypes between healthy human individuals. Clones were read by immunoSEQ multiplex PCR, and TCRdb kept only the in-frame ones, dropping some. The table lists more than 200,000 clones, approximately 65% of them singletons, with approximately 12% in the top ten. The sequenced sample was memory CD4+ T cells sorted from blood. Stated subset: CD45RA-negative fraction. The receptors stem from a man aged 25 to 40 in good health.

The chain employs TRBV5-4 and TRBJ1-2; TRBD1 matches at 7 bases. V lost 4 bases to trimming and J lost 8 bases; unmatched junction nucleotides: 11. The germline gives CDR1 SGHNT, CDR2 YYREEE (reference sequence). CDR3 length: 14 residues. Here the CDR3 DNA reads TGTGCCAGCAGCCCTAATGGACAGGTCGAAGGCTACACCTTC. Translating gives CASSPNGQVEGYTF.

This chain joins TRBV5-1 and TRBJ2-3, with D tentatively TRBD1 or TRBD2 (5 bases each). Germline CDR1 and CDR2: SGHRS and YFSETQ. The CDR3 loop spans 16 amino acids. Between the trimmed V and J ends, which lost 4 bases and 3 bases, there was a span of 18 bases. DNA of the CDR3: TGCGCCAGCAGCATCAGGGACGGAGGTGGGACAGATACGCAGTATTTT. Protein product: CASSIRDGGGTDTQYF.

This chain joins TRBV5-1 and TRBJ2-3; the D gene is possibly TRBD1 (6 bases). The CDR3 has 16 residues. V dropped 0 bases and J dropped 0 bases, with 11 bases sitting between them. Germline V CDR1 and CDR2: SGHRS, YFSETQ. In DNA form, the CDR3 reads TGCGCCAGCAGCTTGGCGCAGGGGCCTAGCACAGATACGCAGTATTTT. This translates into CASSLAQGPSTDTQYF.

This sequence joins TRBV5-1 and TRBJ2-5, with D unclear. CDR1 and CDR2 (germline): SGHRS, YFSETQ. Trimming took 2 bases from V and 1 from J, leaving 12 bases between them. There are 15 residues in the CDR3. CDR3 coding DNA: TGCGCCAGCAGCTTTTTAACGGGTATCCAAGAGACCCAGTACTTC. Residues: CASSFLTGIQETQYF.

The chain has TRBV5-1 and TRBJ2-7, with TRBD1 matching 7 bases. The ends lost 6 bases at V and 7 bases at J; junction bases unmatched: 10. The CDR3 contains 13 residues. Per the germline V gene, CDR1 is SGHRS and CDR2 is YFSETQ. The CDR3 DNA reads as TGCGCCAGCACTCTAATGACAGGGTGGGAGCAGTACTTC. Encoded protein: CASTLMTGWEQYF.

The V call is TRBV7-9, the J call TRBJ1-2; D call uncertain. CDR1 and CDR2 (germline): SEHNR, FQNEAQ (reference sequence). Between the trimmed V and J ends, which lost 1 base and 4 bases, there was a span of 4 bases. The CDR3 is made up of 12 amino acids. In DNA form, the CDR3 reads TGTGCCAGCAGCTTAGACAGCTATGGCTACACCTTC. Its translation is CASSLDSYGYTF. Full variable domain (missing parts from reference TRBV7-9 and TRBJ1-2): DTGVSQNPRHKITKRGQNVTFRCDPISEHNRLYWYRQTLGQGPEFLTYFQNEAQLEKSRLLSDRFSAERPKGSFSTLEIQRTEQGDSAMYLCASSLDSYGYTFGSGTRLTVV.

J is TRBJ1-4 and V is TRBV5-1, with D possibly matching TRBD1 (5 bases). Germline-derived CDR1 and CDR2 are SGHRS and YFSETQ. The CDR3 is 15 residues long. V dropped 0 bases and J dropped 8 bases, with 14 bases sitting between them. The CDR3 loop reads CASSLDGRDGEKLFF. The CDR3 region has the DNA TGCGCCAGCAGCTTGGATGGCAGGGACGGAGAAAAACTGTTTTTT.

This clone came up a few times. One end of the junction fails to match germline, which may point to a read error. This chain connects TRBV2 to TRBJ2-7; D ambiguous. The CDR3 loop spans 12 amino acids. The germline V gene has CDR1 SNHLY and CDR2 FYNNEI. The CDR3 spells CASSGNSNEQYF. CDR3 coding DNA: TGTGCCAGCAGTGGAAACTCCAACGAGCAGTACTTC.

The rearrangement uses TRBV6-5 and TRBJ2-3; D possibly uses TRBD1 or TRBD2 (5 bases each). The CDR3 loop spans 13 amino acids. V was shortened by 0 bases and J by 7 bases, with 8 bases between the two germline ends. Germline values: CDR1 MNHEY, CDR2 SVGAGI. The CDR3 region is CASSYSGVHTQYF. CDR3 bases: TGTGCCAGCAGTTACTCGGGGGTCCATACGCAGTATTTT.

The chain employs TRBV30 and TRBJ2-1, with D perhaps being TRBD1 or TRBD2 (6 bases each). V lost 2 bases and J lost 10, with 15 bases in between. From germline, CDR1 is GTSNPN and CDR2 SVGIG (reference sequence). This CDR3 has 13 residues. The chain's CDR3 is CAWSFGGGREQFF. DNA for the CDR3: TGTGCCTGGAGTTTCGGGGGCGGGCGGGAGCAGTTCTTC.

The chain carries TRBV7-6 and TRBJ2-2, with D possibly TRBD2 on 6 matching bases. Germline V gene data show CDR1 as SGHVS and CDR2 as FNYEAQ. Trimming cost V 8 bases and J 2 bases, with 15 bases left between them. The CDR3 totals 15 residues. The CDR3 region is CASGNLRGNTGELFF. As DNA, the CDR3 is TGTGCCAGCGGTAATTTGCGGGGTAACACCGGGGAGCTGTTTTTT.

The chain has TRBV7-9 and TRBJ2-1; TRBD1 agrees at 9 bases. Losses at the gene ends were 0 bases for V and 8 bases for J; bases not matched to a gene: 5. Germline V gene sequence: CDR1 SEHNR, CDR2 FQNEAQ (reference sequence). This CDR3 spans 15 amino acids. CDR3 in DNA: TGTGCCAGCAGCTTAGCGACAGGGGGGGCCGATGAGCAGTTCTTC. This gives the protein CASSLATGGADEQFF.

This chain links TRBV28 with TRBJ1-2; D possibly corresponds to TRBD1 (6 bases). The CDR3 loop spans 14 amino acids. V was clipped by 5 bases and J by 4 bases, with 14 bases between them. Per germline, CDR1 MDHEN and CDR2 SYDVKM. The DNA of the CDR3 is TGTGCCAGCAGTGGCGCGGAAGGGGGCTATGGCTACACCTTC. Translating it yields CASSGAEGGYGYTF.

This clone was counted between two and nine times. The J gene is TRBJ2-5, the V gene TRBV2, with 7 positions matching TRBD1. This CDR3 region has 14 residues. Per germline, CDR1 SNHLY and CDR2 FYNNEI. Germline trimming cut 5 bases from V and 3 bases from J; bases unmatched to any gene: 6. The CDR3 DNA reads TGTGCCAGCAGTCCGTGGACAGGAGAAGAGACCCAGTACTTC. Amino acids: CASSPWTGEETQYF.

The chain is built from TRBV2 and TRBJ1-5; tentative D call: TRBD1 (6 bases). This CDR3 is 13 amino acids long. The V and J ends lost 8 bases and 3 bases respectively, with 11 bases between them. The V gene's germline CDR1 is SNHLY and CDR2 FYNNEI. Here the CDR3 reads CASAGQYNQPQHF. DNA for the CDR3: TGTGCCAGCGCCGGACAGTACAATCAGCCCCAGCATTTT.

The genes are TRBV19 and TRBJ1-1; D may be TRBD1 (5 bases). V was trimmed by 3 bases and J by 3 bases, leaving 14 bases between them. The CDR3 totals 15 residues. Germline CDR1 LNHDA, CDR2 SQIVND (reference sequence). CDR3 amino acids: CASSMSVQGYTEAFF. The CDR3, as DNA: TGTGCCAGTAGTATGAGTGTGCAGGGCTACACTGAAGCTTTCTTT.

The chain combines TRBV9 with TRBJ2-1; D is unclear. The CDR3 loop spans 12 amino acids. Germline V CDR1 and CDR2: SGDLS, YYNGEE. The V end lost 3 bases, the J end lost 7 bases, and 8 bases lay between the germline ends. In nucleotides, the CDR3 is TGTGCCAGCAGCGCCCAGGCGAATGAGCAGTTCTTC. It encodes CASSAQANEQFF.

In its sample, this clone was seen once. The chain employs TRBV30 and TRBJ2-1; 8 bases are a match to TRBD2. CDR1 and CDR2 from the germline V gene are GTSNPN and SVGIG (reference sequence). There are 14 residues in the CDR3. The V gene end was trimmed by 3 bases and the J gene end by 5 bases; junction bases not matched to a gene: 6. In nucleotides, the CDR3 is TGTGCCTGGAGACTTTCACTAGCGGACAATGAGCAGTTCTTC. It codes for CAWRLSLADNEQFF.

The genes are TRBV27 and TRBJ2-1; unclear D gene. V was cut by 3 bases and J by 5 bases, with 8 bases left in between. From germline, CDR1 is MNHEY and CDR2 SMNVEV (reference sequence). The length of the CDR3 is 13 residues. CDR3 in DNA: TGTGCCAGCAGTTTGCGACGGAACAATGAGCAGTTCTTC. Translating it yields CASSLRRNNEQFF.

The chain combines TRBV4-2 with TRBJ2-6; D unresolved. V lost 4 bases to trimming and J lost 1 base, with 23 bases between them. CDR3 length: 20 residues. Germline V lookup: CDR1 LGHNA, CDR2 YNFKEQ. CDR3 DNA: TGTGCCAGCAGCCTCACCTGGGATGTGGGTTTTAAGTCTGGGGCCAACGTCCTGACTTTC. As protein: CASSLTWDVGFKSGANVLTF.

This clone was detected only once. Within the sample, other DNA sequences also encode this same CDR3. The chain is built from TRBV7-8 and TRBJ1-1; the D gene is possibly TRBD1 (5 bases). This CDR3 comprises 13 residues. The V gene's germline CDR1 is SGHVS and CDR2 FQNEAQ. The V gene lost 6 bases and the J gene lost 0 bases, with 8 bases spanning the gap. CDR3 in amino acids: CASRGVMNTEAFF. The CDR3 DNA is TGTGCCAGCAGAGGGGTAATGAACACTGAAGCTTTCTTT.

The rearrangement uses TRBV4-3 and TRBJ2-1; a weak D match, TRBD2 (5 bases). V gave up 0 bases and J gave up 4 bases, with 22 bases separating them. This CDR3 spans 19 amino acids. Germline CDR1 reads LGHNA; CDR2 reads YSLEER. CDR3 nucleotide sequence: TGCGCCAGCAGCCAAGATTGGTCCCTCGGTGGGAGTAAATACAATGAGCAGTTCTTC. Protein sequence: CASSQDWSLGGSKYNEQFF.

J is TRBJ2-7 and V is TRBV4-2; 7 bases fit TRBD2. The V and J ends lost 0 bases and 1 base, in that order; junction bases with no gene match: 6. Germline lookup yields CDR1 LGHNA and CDR2 YNFKEQ. The CDR3 length is 16 residues. CDR3 bases: TGTGCCAGCAGCCAAGAGGGCGGGAGTCGTTCCTACGAGCAGTACTTC. Translated, it gives CASSQEGGSRSYEQYF.

DNA of the CDR3: TGTGCCAGCAGCCCATTCACAGATACGCAGTATTTT. Residues: CASSPFTDTQYF. The genes are TRBV7-8 and TRBJ2-3; no reliable D call. V dropped 5 bases and J dropped 2 bases, with 5 bases sitting between them. This CDR3 has 12 amino acids. The germline V gene has CDR1 SGHVS and CDR2 FQNEAQ. Together with reference TRBV7-8 and TRBJ2-3, the CDR3 gives the full variable domain: GAGVSQSPRYKVAKRGQDVALRCDPISGHVSLFWYQQALGQGPEFLTYFQNEAQLDKSGLPSDRFFAERPEGSVSTLKIQRTQQEDSAVYLCASSPFTDTQYFGPGTRLTVL.

This clone was recorded at least ten times. V and J are TRBV5-1 and TRBJ2-1, with TRBD2 identical over 12 bases. The CDR3 totals 14 residues. The trim removed 4 bases at V and 7 bases at J, leaving 3 bases unmatched. The germline V gene has CDR1 SGHRS and CDR2 YFSETQ. The CDR3: CASSGGLAGNEQFF. The CDR3 DNA reads TGCGCCAGCAGCGGCGGACTAGCGGGAAATGAGCAGTTCTTC.

The table lists this clone with many counts. V usage is TRBV27 and J usage is TRBJ2-3; D uncertain. The CDR3 totals 14 residues. Per germline, CDR1 MNHEY and CDR2 SMNVEV (reference sequence). V lost 3 bases and J 6 bases, leaving 13 bases between the germline ends. CDR3 protein: CASSLRISADTQYF. The CDR3 DNA is TGTGCCAGCAGTTTGAGGATTTCGGCGGATACGCAGTATTTT.

The chain recombines TRBV5-1 with TRBJ2-2; tentative D call: TRBD2 (6 bases). The CDR3 loop spans 13 amino acids. The V end was cut by 6 bases, the J end by 6 bases, with 12 bases between. Germline values: CDR1 SGHRS, CDR2 YFSETQ. The CDR3 loop reads CASTVTSSGELFF. The CDR3 DNA sequence: TGCGCCAGCACCGTAACTAGCTCCGGGGAGCTGTTTTTT.

This clone was found a few times. CDR3 loop: CASRKLAGGTGANVLTF. Here the CDR3 DNA reads TGTGCCAGTAGAAAACTAGCGGGAGGAACGGGGGCCAACGTCCTGACTTTC. The rearrangement joins TRBV19 to TRBJ2-6; TRBD2 aligns across 12 bases. From germline, CDR1 is LNHDA and CDR2 SQIVND (reference sequence). The CDR3 has 17 residues. Germline trimming cut 6 bases from V and 4 bases from J; bases unmatched to any gene: 7.

The V call is TRBV9, the J call TRBJ1-5; D gene uncertain. The V end lost 3 bases, the J end lost 14 bases, and 6 bases lay between the germline ends. The CDR3 extends over 9 amino acids. Per germline, CDR1 SGDLS and CDR2 YYNGEE. The CDR3 loop reads CASSASEHF. DNA of the CDR3: TGTGCCAGCAGCGCGAGTGAGCATTTT. The full variable domain, in which reference TRBV9 and TRBJ1-5 provide the parts outside the CDR3, is DSGVTQTPKHLITATGQRVTLRCSPRSGDLSVYWYQQSLDQGLQFLIQYYNGEERAKGNILERFSAQQFPDLHSELNLSSLELGDSALYFCASSASEHFGDGTRLSIL.